This T cell receptor beta chain was sequenced for a study of CD8+CD57+ T cells in acquired aplastic anemia. On the study more broadly: The study obtained an average of approximately 2.9 ug of DNA from sorted CD4+ and CD8+ cells. Study-wide findings and caveats: Patients did not significantly differ from controls in CD8+ Simpson's diversity. Patients and controls had in common twenty-nine CD8+ CDR3 sequences.

Looked up from germline, CDR1 is DFQATT and CDR2 is SNEGSKA (reference sequence). Trimming took 3 bases from V and 4 from J; bases not matched to a gene: 5. The CDR3 runs to 15 residues. Both TCR beta VDJ combination and CDR3 sequence profiling were carried out. Genomic DNA was the template for this profiling. TCRdb reprocessed the reads with MiXCR, giving one entry per CDR3 protein. Here the sample spans a few hundred thousand distinct CDR3 sequences, less than 60% being singletons. Only patients with CD8+CD57+ cell expansion on flow cytometry were chosen for sequencing. Severe acquired aplastic anemia was present in all patients. A word on this clonotype: The target antigen is unknown.

Sequenced sample: sorted CD4+, CD8+, or CD8+CD57+ T cells (not recorded which) from PBMCs. This receptor was taken from a human donor with aplastic anemia. The rearrangement uses TRBV20-1 and TRBJ2-3; TRBD2 aligns across 12 bases. CDR3 nucleotide sequence: TGCAGTGCTAGGCTAGCGGGGGGGCCTCCAGATACGCAGTATTTT. It encodes CSARLAGGPPDTQYF.